This T cell receptor beta chain was captured by sequencing in a study of T cells in Graves' hyperthyroidism and ophthalmopathy. RNA transcripts provided the source from which TCR beta CDR3 regions were amplified. During a first-round RT-PCR of the TCR CDR3, the HTBI primer set was used. TCRdb fed the multiplex PCR reads into MiXCR, producing one record per CDR3 protein. The sample lists approximately 490,000 distinct CDR3 sequences; roughly 23% were seen once. In its sample, this clonotype was seen a few times. CDR3 length equals 13 residues. Trimming took 3 bases from V and 10 from J, leaving 14 bases between them. The germline gives CDR1 SGDLS, CDR2 YYNGEE.

The chain combines TRBV9 with TRBJ2-1, with D unresolved. Sequenced sample: blood. The sequence was collected from a woman in her 70s with Graves' ophthalmopathy. CDR3 nucleotides: TGTGCCAGCAGCGAGGGCTCTCGGCGAGAGCAGTTCTTC. The encoded protein is CASSEGSRREQFF.